The entry below describes one T cell receptor (beta chain). The data were taken from a study of blood T cell repertoires in COVID-19. At the level of the study: COVID-19 samples, acute and convalescent, were from the United States, Italy and Spain. PBMCs, B-cell-depleted T cells, or T cells provided the cDNA or gDNA that made up the material.

Only in-frame clones appear in the TCRdb table, and some are missing; sequencing was by immunoSEQ multiplex PCR. The sample comprises 68,000 or so clones, approximately 86% of which are singletons, and roughly 3.7% rests with the top ten. J lost 5 bases, V lost 3 bases, and 8 bases had no gene match. CDR1 is MNHEY and CDR2 is SVGAGI in the germline V gene. The length of the CDR3 is 15 residues. The chain joins TRBV6-5 to TRBJ2-7; 9 nucleotides agree with TRBD1. The source is a man over 45 with acute or convalescent COVID-19. The sequencing input was peripheral blood. CDR3 DNA sequence: TGTGCCAGCAGTTATAGGGACAGGGTTGAGGACGAGCAGTACTTC. This codes for CASSYRDRVEDEQYF.